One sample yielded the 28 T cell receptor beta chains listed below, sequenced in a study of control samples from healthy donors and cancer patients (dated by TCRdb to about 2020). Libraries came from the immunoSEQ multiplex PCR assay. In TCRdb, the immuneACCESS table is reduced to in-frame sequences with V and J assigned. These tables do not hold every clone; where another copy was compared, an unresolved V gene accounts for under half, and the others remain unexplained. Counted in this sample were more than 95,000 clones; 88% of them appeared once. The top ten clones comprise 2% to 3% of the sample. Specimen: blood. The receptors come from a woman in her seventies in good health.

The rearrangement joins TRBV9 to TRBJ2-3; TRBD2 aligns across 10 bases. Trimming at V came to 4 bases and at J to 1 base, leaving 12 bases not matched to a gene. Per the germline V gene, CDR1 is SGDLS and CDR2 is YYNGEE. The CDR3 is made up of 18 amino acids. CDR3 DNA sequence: TGTGCCAGCAGCCTTCATCCCCTCGGACTAGCGGGCACAGATACGCAGTATTTT. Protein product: CASSLHPLGLAGTDTQYF. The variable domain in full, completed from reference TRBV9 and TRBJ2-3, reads DSGVTQTPKHLITATGQRVTLRCSPRSGDLSVYWYQQSLDQGLQFLIQYYNGEERAKGNILERFSAQQFPDLHSELNLSSLELGDSALYFCASSLHPLGLAGTDTQYFGPGTRLTVL.

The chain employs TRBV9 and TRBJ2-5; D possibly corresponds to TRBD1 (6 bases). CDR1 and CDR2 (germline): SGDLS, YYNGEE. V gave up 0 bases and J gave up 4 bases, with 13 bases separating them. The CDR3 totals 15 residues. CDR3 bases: TGTGCCAGCAGCGTAGACAGGGATATACTAGAGACCCAGTACTTC. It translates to CASSVDRDILETQYF.

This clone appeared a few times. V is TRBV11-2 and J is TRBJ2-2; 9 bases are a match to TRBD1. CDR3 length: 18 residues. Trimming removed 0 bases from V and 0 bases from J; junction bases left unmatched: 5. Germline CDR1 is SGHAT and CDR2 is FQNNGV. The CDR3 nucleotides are TGTGCCAGCAGCTTAGAGAACAGGGGGCGGGCGAACACCGGGGAGCTGTTTTTT. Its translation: CASSLENRGRANTGELFF.

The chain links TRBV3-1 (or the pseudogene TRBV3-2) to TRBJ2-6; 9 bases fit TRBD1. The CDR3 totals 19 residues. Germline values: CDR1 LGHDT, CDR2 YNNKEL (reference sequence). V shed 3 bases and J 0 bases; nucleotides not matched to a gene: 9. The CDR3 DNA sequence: TGTGCCAGCAGCCACTGCCGGGACAGGGCCCTCTCTGGGGCCAACGTCCTGACTTTC. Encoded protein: CASSHCRDRALSGANVLTF.

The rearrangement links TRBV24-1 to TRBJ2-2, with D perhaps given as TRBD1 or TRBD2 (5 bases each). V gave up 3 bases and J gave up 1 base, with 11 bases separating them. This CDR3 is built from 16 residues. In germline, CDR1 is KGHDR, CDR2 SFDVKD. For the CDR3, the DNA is TGTGCCACCAGTGATATTCGAGGGGTGAACACCGGGGAGCTGTTTTTT. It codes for CATSDIRGVNTGELFF.

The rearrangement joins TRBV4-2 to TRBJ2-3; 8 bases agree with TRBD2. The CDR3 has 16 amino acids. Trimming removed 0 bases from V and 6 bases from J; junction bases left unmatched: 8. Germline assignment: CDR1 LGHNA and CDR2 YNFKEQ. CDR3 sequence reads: CASSQEGRLAIDTQYF. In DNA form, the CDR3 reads TGTGCCAGCAGCCAAGAGGGGAGACTAGCGATCGATACGCAGTATTTT.

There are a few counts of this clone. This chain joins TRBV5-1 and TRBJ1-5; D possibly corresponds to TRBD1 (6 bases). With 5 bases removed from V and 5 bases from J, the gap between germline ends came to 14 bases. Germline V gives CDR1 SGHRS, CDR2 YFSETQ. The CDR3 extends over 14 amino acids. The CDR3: CASRPNREDQPQHF. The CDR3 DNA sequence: TGCGCCAGCAGGCCCAACAGGGAGGATCAGCCCCAGCATTTT. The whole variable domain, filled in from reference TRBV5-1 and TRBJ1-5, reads KAGVTQTPRYLIKTRGQQVTLSCSPISGHRSVSWYQQTPGQGLQFLFEYFSETQRNKGNFPGRFSGRQFSNSRSEMNVSTLELGDSALYLCASRPNREDQPQHFGDGTRLSIL.

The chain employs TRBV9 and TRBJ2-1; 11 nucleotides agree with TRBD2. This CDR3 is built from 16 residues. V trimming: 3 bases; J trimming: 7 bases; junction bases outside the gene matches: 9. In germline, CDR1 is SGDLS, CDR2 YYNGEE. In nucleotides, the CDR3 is TGTGCCAGCAGCGCGGGGTTAGCGGGGGGGCCAAATGAGCAGTTCTTC. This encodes CASSAGLAGGPNEQFF.

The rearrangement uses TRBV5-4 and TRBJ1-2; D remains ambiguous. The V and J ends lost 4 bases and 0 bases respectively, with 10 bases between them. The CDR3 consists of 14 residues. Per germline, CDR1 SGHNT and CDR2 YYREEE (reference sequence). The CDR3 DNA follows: TGTGCCAGCAGCACGGCCCCATCTAACTATGGCTACACCTTC. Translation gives CASSTAPSNYGYTF.

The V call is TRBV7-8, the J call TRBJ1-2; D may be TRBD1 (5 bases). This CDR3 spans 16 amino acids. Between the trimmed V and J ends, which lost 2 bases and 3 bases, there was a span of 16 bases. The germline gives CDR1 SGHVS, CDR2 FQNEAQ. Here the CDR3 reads CASSLMGEGSYYGYTF. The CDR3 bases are TGTGCCAGCAGCTTAATGGGGGAAGGGTCATACTATGGCTACACCTTC. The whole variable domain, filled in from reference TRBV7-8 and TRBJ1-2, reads GAGVSQSPRYKVAKRGQDVALRCDPISGHVSLFWYQQALGQGPEFLTYFQNEAQLDKSGLPSDRFFAERPEGSVSTLKIQRTQQEDSAVYLCASSLMGEGSYYGYTFGSGTRLTVV.

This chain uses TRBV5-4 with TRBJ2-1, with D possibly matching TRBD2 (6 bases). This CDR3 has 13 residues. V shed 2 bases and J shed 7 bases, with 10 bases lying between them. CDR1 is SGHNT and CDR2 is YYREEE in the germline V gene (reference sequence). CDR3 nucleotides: TGTGCCAGCAGCTTTACTAGCCAAAATGAGCAGTTCTTC. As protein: CASSFTSQNEQFF.

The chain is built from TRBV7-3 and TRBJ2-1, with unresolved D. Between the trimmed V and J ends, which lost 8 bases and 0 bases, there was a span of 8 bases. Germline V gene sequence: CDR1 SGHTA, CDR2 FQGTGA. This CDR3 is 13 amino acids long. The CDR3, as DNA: TGTGCCAGCGGGTATAGCTCCTACAATGAGCAGTTCTTC. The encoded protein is CASGYSSYNEQFF.

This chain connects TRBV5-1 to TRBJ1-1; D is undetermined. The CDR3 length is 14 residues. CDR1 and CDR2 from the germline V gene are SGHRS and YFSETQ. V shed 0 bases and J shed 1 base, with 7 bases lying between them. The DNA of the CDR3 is TGCGCCAGCAGCTTGGGATCTGGGAACACTGAAGCTTTCTTT. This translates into CASSLGSGNTEAFF.

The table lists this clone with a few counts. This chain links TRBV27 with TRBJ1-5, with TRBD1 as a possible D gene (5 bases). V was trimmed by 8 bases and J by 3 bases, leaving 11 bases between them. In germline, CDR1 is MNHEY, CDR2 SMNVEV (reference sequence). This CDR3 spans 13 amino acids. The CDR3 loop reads CASGPGHNQPQHF. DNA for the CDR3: TGTGCCAGCGGCCCGGGGCACAATCAGCCCCAGCATTTT.

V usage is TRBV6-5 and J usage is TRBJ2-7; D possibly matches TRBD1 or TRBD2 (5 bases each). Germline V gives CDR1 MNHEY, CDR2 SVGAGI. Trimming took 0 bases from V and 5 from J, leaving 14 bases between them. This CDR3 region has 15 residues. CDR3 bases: TGTGCCAGCAGTTACTCGGGGGTTTCCCCTCACGAGCAGTACTTC. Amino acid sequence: CASSYSGVSPHEQYF.

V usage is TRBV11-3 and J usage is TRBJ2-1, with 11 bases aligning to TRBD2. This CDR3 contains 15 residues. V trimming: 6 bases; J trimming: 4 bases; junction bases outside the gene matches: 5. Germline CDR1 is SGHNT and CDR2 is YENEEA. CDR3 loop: CASSLSGGGYNEQFF. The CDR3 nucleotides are TGTGCCAGCAGTCTTAGCGGGGGGGGATACAATGAGCAGTTCTTC.

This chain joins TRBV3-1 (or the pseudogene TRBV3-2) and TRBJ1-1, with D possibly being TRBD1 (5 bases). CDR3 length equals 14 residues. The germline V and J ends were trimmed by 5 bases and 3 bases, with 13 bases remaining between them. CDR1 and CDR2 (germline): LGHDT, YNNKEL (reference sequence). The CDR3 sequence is CASSTDTVYTEAFF. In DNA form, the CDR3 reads TGTGCCAGCAGCACGGACACAGTGTACACTGAAGCTTTCTTT.

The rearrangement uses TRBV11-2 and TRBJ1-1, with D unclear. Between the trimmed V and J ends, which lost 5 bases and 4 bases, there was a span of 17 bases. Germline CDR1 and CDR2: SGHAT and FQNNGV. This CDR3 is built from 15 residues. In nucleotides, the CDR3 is TGTGCCAGCAGCCGGCGTGGGTTGGTCCGCACTGAAGCTTTCTTT. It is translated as CASSRRGLVRTEAFF.

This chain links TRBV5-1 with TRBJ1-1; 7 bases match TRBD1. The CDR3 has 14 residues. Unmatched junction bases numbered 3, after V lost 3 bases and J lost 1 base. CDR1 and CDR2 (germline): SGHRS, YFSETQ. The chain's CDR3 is CASSSDRENTEAFF. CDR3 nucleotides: TGCGCCAGCAGCTCAGACAGGGAGAACACTGAAGCTTTCTTT.

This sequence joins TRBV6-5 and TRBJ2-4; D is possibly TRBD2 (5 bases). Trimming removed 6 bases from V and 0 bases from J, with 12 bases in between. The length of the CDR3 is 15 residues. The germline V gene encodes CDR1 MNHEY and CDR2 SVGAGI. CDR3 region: CASSRDYLAKNIQYF. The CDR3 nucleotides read TGTGCCAGCAGCCGGGATTACTTAGCCAAAAACATTCAGTACTTC.

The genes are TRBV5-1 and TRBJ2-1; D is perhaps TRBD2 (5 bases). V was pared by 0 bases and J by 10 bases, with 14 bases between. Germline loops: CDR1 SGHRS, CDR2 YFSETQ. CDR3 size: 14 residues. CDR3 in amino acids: CASSLENPTREQFF. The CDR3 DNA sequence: TGCGCCAGCAGCTTGGAGAACCCTACTAGGGAGCAGTTCTTC.

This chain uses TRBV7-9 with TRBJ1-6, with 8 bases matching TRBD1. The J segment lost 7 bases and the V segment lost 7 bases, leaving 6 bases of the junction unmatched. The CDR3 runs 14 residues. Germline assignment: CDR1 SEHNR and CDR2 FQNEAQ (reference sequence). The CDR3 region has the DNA TGTGCCAGCACCGAGGGACAGGAGAATTCACCCCTCCACTTT. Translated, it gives CASTEGQENSPLHF.

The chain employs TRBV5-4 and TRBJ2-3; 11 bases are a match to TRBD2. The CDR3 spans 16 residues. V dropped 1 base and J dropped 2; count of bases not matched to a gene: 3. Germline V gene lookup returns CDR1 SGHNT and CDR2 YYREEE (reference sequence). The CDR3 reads CASSLWTSGSTDTQYF. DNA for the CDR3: TGTGCCAGCAGCTTGTGGACTAGCGGGTCCACAGATACGCAGTATTTT. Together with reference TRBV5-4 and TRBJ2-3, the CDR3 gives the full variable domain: ETGVTQSPTHLIKTRGQQVTLRCSSQSGHNTVSWYQQALGQGPQFIFQYYREEENGRGNFPPRFSGLQFPNYSSELNVNALELDDSALYLCASSLWTSGSTDTQYFGPGTRLTVL.

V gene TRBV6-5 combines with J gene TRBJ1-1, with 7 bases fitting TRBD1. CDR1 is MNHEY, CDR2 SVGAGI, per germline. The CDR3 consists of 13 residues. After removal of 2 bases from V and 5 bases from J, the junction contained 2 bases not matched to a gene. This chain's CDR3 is CASSYGDRTEAFF. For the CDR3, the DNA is TGTGCCAGCAGTTACGGGGACAGAACTGAAGCTTTCTTT.

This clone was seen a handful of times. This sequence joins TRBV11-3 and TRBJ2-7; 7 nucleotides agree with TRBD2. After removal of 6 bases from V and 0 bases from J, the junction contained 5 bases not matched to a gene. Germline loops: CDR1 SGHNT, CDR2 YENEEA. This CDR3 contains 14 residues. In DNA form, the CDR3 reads TGTGCCAGCAGTACGGGGGGTAGCTCCTACGAGCAGTACTTC. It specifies CASSTGGSSYEQYF.

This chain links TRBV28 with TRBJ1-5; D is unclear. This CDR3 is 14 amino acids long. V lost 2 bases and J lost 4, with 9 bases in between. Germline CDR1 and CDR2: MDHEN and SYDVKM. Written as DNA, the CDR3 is TGTGCCAGCAGTTTAGTTGGCGGTAATCAGCCCCAGCATTTT. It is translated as CASSLVGGNQPQHF. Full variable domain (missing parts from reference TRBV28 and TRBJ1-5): DVKVTQSSRYLVKRTGEKVFLECVQDMDHENMFWYRQDPGLGLRLIYFSYDVKMKEKGDIPEGYSVSREKKERFSLILESASTNQTSMYLCASSLVGGNQPQHFGDGTRLSIL.

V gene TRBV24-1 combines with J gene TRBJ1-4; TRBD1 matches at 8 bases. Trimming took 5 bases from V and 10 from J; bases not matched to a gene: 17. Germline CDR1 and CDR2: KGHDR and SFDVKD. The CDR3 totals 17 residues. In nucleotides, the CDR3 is TGTGCCACCAGTGCTGGGACAGGTAGTCGCGGGGAAGGAAAACTGTTTTTT. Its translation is CATSAGTGSRGEGKLFF.

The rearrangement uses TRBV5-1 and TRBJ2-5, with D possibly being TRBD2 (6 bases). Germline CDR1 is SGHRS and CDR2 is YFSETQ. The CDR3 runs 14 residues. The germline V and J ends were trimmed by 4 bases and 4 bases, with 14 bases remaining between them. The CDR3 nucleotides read TGCGCCAGCAGCGACGGAGGGAGGAGAGAGACCCAGTACTTC. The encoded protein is CASSDGGRRETQYF. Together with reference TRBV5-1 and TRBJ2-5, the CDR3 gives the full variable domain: KAGVTQTPRYLIKTRGQQVTLSCSPISGHRSVSWYQQTPGQGLQFLFEYFSETQRNKGNFPGRFSGRQFSNSRSEMNVSTLELGDSALYLCASSDGGRRETQYFGPGTRLLVL.